Below are 20 T cell receptor beta chains sequenced from a single sample in a study of CD8 T cells in Susac syndrome. RNA was extracted with the RNeasy kit, and a quantity of 0.5 to 1 ug was reverse transcribed using random hexamers. TCRdb redid the calling of the immunoSEQ multiplex PCR reads with MiXCR, one entry per CDR3 protein. The sample includes approximately 190,000 distinct CDR3 sequences, approximately 93% of them seen just once. Material for sequencing was CD4+ T cells from PBMCs. These receptors all stem from a human donor in good health.

This chain joins TRBV7-2 and TRBJ1-1; D gene ambiguous. V gave up 5 bases and J gave up 4 bases, with 8 bases separating them. The CDR3 has 12 residues. The germline V gene encodes CDR1 SGHTA and CDR2 FQGNSA. The CDR3 sequence is CASSGLSTEAFF. The CDR3 coding sequence is TGTGCCAGCAGCGGGTTGTCCACTGAAGCTTTCTTT.

The genes are TRBV20-1 and TRBJ2-2; the D gene is possibly TRBD2 (7 bases). The CDR3 has 15 residues. V was clipped by 1 base and J by 1 base, with 10 bases between them. Germline V gives CDR1 DFQATT, CDR2 SNEGSKA (reference sequence). This CDR3 is CSARGGGLNTGELFF. DNA of the CDR3: TGCAGTGCTAGAGGGGGGGGCCTGAACACCGGGGAGCTGTTTTTT.

Here the CDR3 reads CASRHDWKNSPLHF. CDR3 in DNA: TGTGCCAGCCGCCATGACTGGAAGAATTCACCCCTCCACTTT. The V gene is TRBV27, the J gene TRBJ1-6; the D is unclear. The V end was cut by 8 bases, the J end by 7 bases, with 15 bases between. This CDR3 has 14 amino acids. Per the germline V gene, CDR1 is MNHEY and CDR2 is SMNVEV (reference sequence).

This chain joins TRBV7-2 and TRBJ1-6; D possibly corresponds to TRBD1 (5 bases). CDR3 length equals 14 residues. Germline V gene data show CDR1 as SGHTA and CDR2 as FQGNSA. With 5 bases removed from V and 12 bases from J, the gap between germline ends came to 17 bases. This chain's CDR3 is CASSPTATARPLHF. DNA for the CDR3: TGTGCCAGCAGCCCCACGGCGACAGCCAGACCCCTCCACTTT.

CDR3 residues: CSVGSGGTHNEQFF. In DNA form, the CDR3 reads TGCAGCGTTGGGAGCGGGGGGACCCACAATGAGCAGTTCTTC. The chain joins TRBV29-1 to TRBJ2-1; 9 nucleotides align to TRBD2. CDR1 and CDR2 (germline): SQVTM, ANQGSEA. The CDR3 is 14 amino acids. J was trimmed by 5 bases and V by 4 bases; bases with no gene match: 6.

The J gene is TRBJ1-3, the V gene TRBV29-1; D remains ambiguous. Trimming removed 7 bases from V and 0 bases from J, with 10 bases in between. The CDR3 sequence is 13 residues long. CDR1 and CDR2 (germline): SQVTM, ANQGSEA. Here the CDR3 DNA reads TGCAGCGCCTCACAGTTCTCTGGAAACACCATATATTTT. This gives the protein CSASQFSGNTIYF.

The chain links TRBV20-1 to TRBJ1-5; D unclear. CDR1 DFQATT and CDR2 SNEGSKA come from the germline V gene (reference sequence). This CDR3 region has 12 residues. The V gene lost 3 bases and the J gene lost 0 bases, with 3 bases spanning the gap. The DNA for the CDR3 is TGCAGTGCTAGTGGTAGCAATCAGCCCCAGCATTTT. Its protein product is CSASGSNQPQHF.

The chain is built from TRBV12-3 or TRBV12-4 and TRBJ1-6; the D gene is possibly TRBD1 (6 bases). V was cut by 6 bases and J by 9 bases, with 15 bases left in between. The CDR3 spans 14 residues. Written as DNA, the CDR3 is TGTGCCAGCAGACGGGACACGGGGGTTTCACCCCTCCACTTT. Amino acid sequence: CASRRDTGVSPLHF.

The chain uses TRBV3-1 and TRBJ2-2; D gene unclear. Per the germline V gene, CDR1 is LGHDT and CDR2 is YNNKEL (reference sequence). The CDR3 is made up of 15 amino acids. Trimming took 1 base from V and 6 from J, leaving 12 bases between them. For the CDR3, the DNA is TGTGCCAGCAGCCAAGGGAACAGCCACTCCGGGGAGCTGTTTTTT. This encodes CASSQGNSHSGELFF.

This chain links TRBV29-1 with TRBJ1-5; maybe TRBD1 (5 bases). The CDR3 runs to 13 residues. The germline gives CDR1 SQVTM, CDR2 ANQGSEA. V was shortened by 6 bases and J by 4 bases, with 13 bases between the two germline ends. Written as DNA, the CDR3 is TGCAGCGTGCAGACGGGGCTTAATCAGCCCCAGCATTTT. Translated: CSVQTGLNQPQHF. The full variable domain, rest sourced from reference TRBV29-1 and TRBJ1-5, is SAVISQKPSRDICQRGTSLTIQCQVDSQVTMMFWYRQQPGQSLTLIATANQGSEATYESGFVIDKFPISRPNLTFSTLTVSNMSPEDSSIYLCSVQTGLNQPQHFGDGTRLSIL.

Concerning this clonotype itself: The junction departs from the called germline gene at one end, perhaps through a read error. The chain is built from TRBV7-7 and TRBJ2-2; 10 bases match TRBD1. Germline assignment: CDR1 SSHAT and CDR2 FNYEAQ (reference sequence). CDR3 length: 14 amino acids. CDR3 sequence reads: CASSRDRGSGELFF. The CDR3 DNA reads TGTGCTAGCAGTCGGGACAGGGGTTCCGGGGAGCTGTTTTTT.

In this sample, this clonotype turned up a few times. This sequence joins TRBV12-3 or TRBV12-4 and TRBJ1-1, with 8 bases that match TRBD1. Germline trimming cut 6 bases from V and 7 bases from J; bases unmatched to any gene: 4. The CDR3 covers 12 residues. The CDR3 bases are TGTGCCAGCAGCCCCGACAGGGGTGAAGCTTTCTTT. Protein product: CASSPDRGEAFF.

This chain connects TRBV29-1 to TRBJ1-3, with a possible D match to TRBD1 (5 bases). The germline CDR1 and CDR2 sequences are SQVTM and ANQGSEA. V was shortened by 1 base and J by 0 bases, with 10 bases between the two germline ends. CDR3 length: 15 amino acids. The chain's CDR3 is CSVEGDLRSGNTIYF. In DNA form, the CDR3 reads TGCAGCGTTGAAGGGGACCTCCGCTCTGGAAACACCATATATTTT. The variable domain in full, with the rest retrieved from reference TRBV29-1 and TRBJ1-3, is SAVISQKPSRDICQRGTSLTIQCQVDSQVTMMFWYRQQPGQSLTLIATANQGSEATYESGFVIDKFPISRPNLTFSTLTVSNMSPEDSSIYLCSVEGDLRSGNTIYFGEGSWLTVV.

The CDR3 DNA is TGTGCCAGCAGCCTACGGGGGGGATCTAGCACAGATACGCAGTATTTT. Encoded protein: CASSLRGGSSTDTQYF. The chain couples TRBV14 to TRBJ2-3, with 8 bases aligning to TRBD2. V was pared by 4 bases and J by 0 bases, with 6 bases of the junction left unmatched. CDR3 length equals 16 residues. Germline lookup yields CDR1 SGHDN and CDR2 FVKESK.

The rearrangement uses TRBV5-1 and TRBJ1-1, with a weak D call TRBD1 (5 bases). This CDR3 contains 15 residues. Trimming stripped 4 bases from V and 1 base from J, with 14 bases between. Per germline, CDR1 SGHRS and CDR2 YFSETQ. The CDR3 nucleotides read TGCGCCAGCAGCGATTTCAGAACAGGGAACACTGAAGCTTTCTTT. It codes for CASSDFRTGNTEAFF.

V usage is TRBV2 and J usage is TRBJ1-1; D remains ambiguous. Germline CDR1 reads SNHLY; CDR2 reads FYNNEI. V was trimmed by 2 bases and J by 1 base, leaving 5 bases between them. The CDR3 length is 13 residues. CDR3 amino acids: CASSEPGNTEAFF. CDR3 DNA: TGTGCCAGCAGTGAACCAGGGAACACTGAAGCTTTCTTT.

CDR3 coding DNA: TGTGCCAGCAGCTTACAAGGAGACTGGGGGTGGGAGACCCAGTACTTC. Its translation is CASSLQGDWGWETQYF. The gene calls are TRBV7-2 and TRBJ2-5, with D perhaps given as TRBD1 or TRBD2 (5 bases each). With 2 bases removed from V and 5 bases from J, the gap between germline ends came to 18 bases. CDR1 is SGHTA and CDR2 is FQGNSA in the germline V gene. This CDR3 has 16 amino acids.

V and J are TRBV4-1 and TRBJ1-6; D call uncertain. Trimming took off 1 base at V and 0 bases at J, with 13 bases between the two ends. This CDR3 comprises 18 residues. Germline CDR1 reads MGHRA; CDR2 reads YSYEKL. The CDR3 DNA reads as TGCGCCAGCAGCCAAGCTCAAACAGAGAGCTCCTATAATTCACCCCTCCACTTT. Amino acid sequence: CASSQAQTESSYNSPLHF.

The V gene is TRBV5-1, the J gene TRBJ2-3; the D is unclear. The V end was cut by 4 bases, the J end by 6 bases, with 12 bases between. Germline V gives CDR1 SGHRS, CDR2 YFSETQ. The CDR3 is 13 amino acids. The CDR3 DNA reads TGCGCCAGCAGCCTGCCCGGGCCGGATACGCAGTATTTT. This codes for CASSLPGPDTQYF.

The V gene is TRBV28, the J gene TRBJ1-4; 9 positions agree with TRBD1. Germline-derived CDR1 and CDR2 are MDHEN and SYDVKM. The CDR3 extends over 15 amino acids. Trimming removed 2 bases from V and 5 bases from J; junction bases left unmatched: 3. The CDR3 sequence: CASSLSGQGNEKLFF. DNA of the CDR3: TGTGCCAGCAGTTTAAGTGGACAGGGGAATGAAAAACTGTTTTTT.